This is a list of T cell receptor beta chains from one sample in a study of CD8+ T cells in alopecia areata. TCRdb's copy holds only in-frame clones and misses some; the assay was immunoSEQ multiplex PCR. Among around 97,000 clones listed, roughly half were seen once. The specimen was CD4+ T cells sorted from blood. All receptors come from a human donor in good health. The CDR3 runs from the conserved cysteine through the conserved F or W. D genes are given only for firm matches. Size is omitted from some rows. Given values are once, few, many or a class for expanded clones.

clone_size | j_call | d_call | cdr3_length | v_call | cdr3_nt | cdr3_aa
few | TRBJ1-1 | - | 15 | TRBV29-1 | TGCAGCGTTGGGGGCGCAGGTGGGTGGGAGACTGAAGCTTTCTTT | CSVGGAGGWETEAFF
few | TRBJ2-3 | TRBD2 | 15 | TRBV7-9 | TGTGCCAGCAGCCAACTAGCGGGGTCGGCAGATACGCAGTATTTT | CASSQLAGSADTQYF
- | TRBJ1-6 | - | 14 | TRBV6-5 | TGTGCCAGCAGTTCTTTCGATACAGGTTCACCCCTCCACTTT | CASSSFDTGSPLHF
few | TRBJ2-5 | - | 12 | TRBV30 | TGTGCCTGGAGTGTAAACCAAGAGACCCAGTACTTC | CAWSVNQETQYF
- | TRBJ1-2 | TRBD1 | 13 | TRBV23-1 | TGCGCCAGCAATGGGACAGGGATAAATGGCTACACCTTC | CASNGTGINGYTF
few | TRBJ2-7 | TRBD2 | 15 | TRBV7-2 | TGTGCCAGCAGCTTAGTAGTTAGCGGGGGGCTTGAGCAGTACTTC | CASSLVVSGGLEQYF
- | TRBJ2-1 | TRBD1 | 14 | TRBV9 | TGTGCCAGCAGCCCCCGGGACAGGGCGAATGAGCAGTTCTTC | CASSPRDRANEQFF
- | TRBJ2-7 | TRBD1 | 13 | TRBV7-9 | TGTGCCAGCATTTCGGGACAGGGCTACGAGCAGTACTTC | CASISGQGYEQYF
- | TRBJ2-3 | TRBD1 | 14 | TRBV12-5 | TGTGCTAGTGGTGCACAGGGGGCAGGAGATACGCAGTATTTT | CASGAQGAGDTQYF
once | TRBJ2-1 | - | 13 | TRBV29-1 | TGCAGCGTTGCCGGGTTTTCCTACAATGAGCAGTTCTTC | CSVAGFSYNEQFF
- | TRBJ1-2 | - | 13 | TRBV30 | TGTGCCTGGAGTGTACTTTCTGGGAGAGGCTACACCTTC | CAWSVLSGRGYTF
- | TRBJ1-2 | - | 14 | TRBV30 | TGTGCCTGGAGTGTACGGCAGGGCAACTATGGCTACACCTTC | CAWSVRQGNYGYTF
- | TRBJ2-1 | TRBD2 | 17 | TRBV4-2 | TGTGCCAGCAGCCAAGTATCGACTAGCGGGGGGAACTATGAGCAGTTCTTC | CASSQVSTSGGNYEQFF
- | TRBJ2-4 | - | 15 | TRBV2 | TGTGCCAGCAGTGACCGCCGATCCACGGAGGACATTCAGTACTTC | CASSDRRSTEDIQYF
few | TRBJ2-1 | - | 14 | TRBV29-1 | TGCAGCGTTGGGTCGCGGCAGGGATATACTGAGCAGTTCTTC | CSVGSRQGYTEQFF
- | TRBJ1-1 | - | 12 | TRBV10-3 | TGTGCCATCAGTGAAATCGGCACTGAAGCTTTCTTT | CAISEIGTEAFF
- | TRBJ1-1 | - | 13 | TRBV29-1 | TGCAGCGGGACAGTGACTTTGGACACTGAAGCTTTCTTT | CSGTVTLDTEAFF
- | TRBJ2-5 | - | 16 | TRBV2 | TGTGCCAGCAGAGACATGTGGGGTGGAAAAACGGAGACCCAGTACTTC | CASRDMWGGKTETQYF
- | TRBJ1-5 | - | 17 | TRBV6-1 | TGTGCCAGCAGTGCTTTGGACGGGGGAAACTCGAATCAGCCCCAGCATTTT | CASSALDGGNSNQPQHF
- | TRBJ2-7 | - | 15 | TRBV25-1 | TGTGCCAGCAGTGGTGGGACGGATCAAACCTACGAGCAGTACTTC | CASSGGTDQTYEQYF
- | TRBJ2-1 | TRBD2 | 15 | TRBV7-6 | TGTGCCAGCAGCCTCGTTAGCGGGGGACGTAATGAGCAGTTCTTC | CASSLVSGGRNEQFF
- | TRBJ2-4 | - | 14 | TRBV29-1 | TGCAGCGGGGCAGGGCGTTGGGGATCGAACATTCAGTACTTC | CSGAGRWGSNIQYF
- | TRBJ2-5 | TRBD2 | 16 | TRBV27 | TGTGCCAGCAGCTCGTTGCACTTAGCGGGACAAGAGACCCAGTACTTC | CASSSLHLAGQETQYF
- | TRBJ1-2 | - | 14 | TRBV11-2 | TGTGCCAGCAGCTTAGGATACCCCTCGCGTGGCTACACCTTC | CASSLGYPSRGYTF
- | TRBJ2-4 | - | 16 | TRBV4-1 | TGCGCCAGCAGCCAAGATGTCGGTACGGTCAAAAACATTCAGTACTTC | CASSQDVGTVKNIQYF
few | TRBJ1-2 | - | 12 | TRBV15 | TGTGCCACCAGCGGAGGGGGATATGGCTACACCTTC | CATSGGGYGYTF
once | TRBJ1-5 | TRBD1 | 17 | TRBV7-9 | TGTGCCAGCAGCTTAGCGGTCCAGGGGGGCCCCAATCAGCCCCAGCATTTT | CASSLAVQGGPNQPQHF
- | TRBJ2-7 | TRBD2 | 15 | TRBV7-9 | TGTGCCAGCAGCCCGTTCCCGGGACTAGCTTCCGAGCAGTACTTC | CASSPFPGLASEQYF
- | TRBJ2-7 | TRBD1 | 16 | TRBV27 | TGTGCCAGCAGTTCGCGGTGGACAGGGGGCTCCTACGAGCAGTACTTC | CASSSRWTGGSYEQYF
- | TRBJ2-5 | - | 13 | TRBV7-9 | TGTGCCAGCAGCTTACCACCTCTCCAGACCCAGTACTTC | CASSLPPLQTQYF